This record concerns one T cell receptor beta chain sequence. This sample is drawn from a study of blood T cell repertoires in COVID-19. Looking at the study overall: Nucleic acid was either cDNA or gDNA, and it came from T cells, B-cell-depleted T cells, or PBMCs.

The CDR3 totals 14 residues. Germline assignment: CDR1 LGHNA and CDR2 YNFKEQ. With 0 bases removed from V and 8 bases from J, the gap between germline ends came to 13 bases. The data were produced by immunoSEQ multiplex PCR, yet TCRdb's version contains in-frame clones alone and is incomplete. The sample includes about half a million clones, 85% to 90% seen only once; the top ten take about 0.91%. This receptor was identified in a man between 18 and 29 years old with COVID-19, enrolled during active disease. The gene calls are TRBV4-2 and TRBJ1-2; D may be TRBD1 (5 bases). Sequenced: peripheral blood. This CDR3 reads CASSQDQGLGGYTF. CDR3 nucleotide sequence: TGTGCCAGCAGCCAAGATCAGGGTTTGGGAGGCTACACCTTC.